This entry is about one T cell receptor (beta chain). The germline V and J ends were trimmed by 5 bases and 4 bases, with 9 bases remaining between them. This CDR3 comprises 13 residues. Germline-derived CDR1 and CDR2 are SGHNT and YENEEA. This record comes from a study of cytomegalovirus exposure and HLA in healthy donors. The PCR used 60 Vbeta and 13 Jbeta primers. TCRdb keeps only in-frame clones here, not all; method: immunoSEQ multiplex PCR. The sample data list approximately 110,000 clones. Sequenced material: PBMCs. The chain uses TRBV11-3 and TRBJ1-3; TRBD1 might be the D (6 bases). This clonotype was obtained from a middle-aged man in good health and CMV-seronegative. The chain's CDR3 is CASSLQGGNTIYF. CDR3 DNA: TGTGCCAGCAGCCTCCAGGGGGGAAACACCATATATTTT.